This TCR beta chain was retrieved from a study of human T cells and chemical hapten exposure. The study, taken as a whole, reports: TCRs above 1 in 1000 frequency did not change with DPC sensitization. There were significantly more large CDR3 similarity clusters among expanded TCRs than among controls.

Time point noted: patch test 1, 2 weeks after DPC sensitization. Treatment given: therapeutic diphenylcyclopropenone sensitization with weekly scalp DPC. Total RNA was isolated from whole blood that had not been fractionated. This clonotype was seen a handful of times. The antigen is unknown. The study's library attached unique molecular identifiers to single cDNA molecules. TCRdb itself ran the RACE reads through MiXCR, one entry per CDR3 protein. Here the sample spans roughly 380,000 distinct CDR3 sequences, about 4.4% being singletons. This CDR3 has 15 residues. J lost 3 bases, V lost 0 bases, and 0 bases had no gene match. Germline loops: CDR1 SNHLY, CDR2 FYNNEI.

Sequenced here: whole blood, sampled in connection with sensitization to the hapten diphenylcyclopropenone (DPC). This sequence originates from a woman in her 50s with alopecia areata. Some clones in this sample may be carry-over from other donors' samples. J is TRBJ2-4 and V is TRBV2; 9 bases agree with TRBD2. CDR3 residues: CASSEASGGKNIQYF. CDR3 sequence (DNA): TGTGCCAGCAGTGAAGCTAGCGGGGGCAAAAACATTCAGTACTTC. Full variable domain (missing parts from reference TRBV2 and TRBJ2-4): EPEVTQTPSHQVTQMGQEVILRCVPISNHLYFYWYRQILGQKVEFLVSFYNNEISEKSEIFDDQFSVERPDGSNFTLKIRSTKLEDSAMYFCASSEASGGKNIQYFGAGTRLSVL.